This is a list of T cell receptor beta chains from one sample in a study of shared clonotypes between healthy human individuals. Clones were sequenced by immunoSEQ multiplex PCR, and TCRdb holds only the in-frame ones, with some missing. Of 500,000 or so clones in the sample, 90% to 97% were seen once. Specimen: naive CD4+ T cells sorted from blood. All receptors come from a woman between 25 and 40 years old in good health. Each CDR3 is given with its conserved first and last residue. Each record gives: clone size, D gene, J gene, V gene, CDR3 DNA, CDR3 protein. The D gene is left open where the match is weak. Clone size appears in some rows only: once, few, many, or a class for an expanded clone.

-,TRBD1,TRBJ1-2,TRBV7-6,TGTGCCAGCAGCCAGGGACAGCGAATCGGCTACACCTTC,CASSQGQRIGYTF
-,TRBD2,TRBJ2-7,TRBV5-1,TGCGCCAGCGGTAGGACTAGCGGGACCTACGAGCAGTACTTC,CASGRTSGTYEQYF
-,-,TRBJ1-4,TRBV5-1,TGCGCCAGCAGCCCTCCCGACAGTGAAAATGAAAAACTGTTTTTT,CASSPPDSENEKLFF
-,TRBD2,TRBJ2-5,TRBV5-4,TGTGCCAGCAGCTTGCGTCTAGCGGGAGTAGAGACCCAGTACTTC,CASSLRLAGVETQYF
once,TRBD2,TRBJ2-1,TRBV11-3,TGTGCCAGCAGCTTACGCGGGAGGAAAGATGAGCAGTTCTTC,CASSLRGRKDEQFF
-,-,TRBJ1-1,TRBV11-2,TGTGCCAGCAGCCTATACAGAAACACTGAAGCTTTCTTT,CASSLYRNTEAFF
-,-,TRBJ2-1,TRBV28,TGTGCCAGCAGTTTATTATCGGGGCCCTTCAATGAGCAGTTCTTC,CASSLLSGPFNEQFF
-,TRBD1,TRBJ2-3,TRBV7-7,TGTGCCAGCAGCTTATCGACAGGGGAGGCAGATACGCAGTATTTT,CASSLSTGEADTQYF
-,TRBD1,TRBJ1-5,TRBV19,TGTGCCAGTAGTAAACCGGGACAGGGAGCATATGGCAATCAGCCCCAGCATTTT,CASSKPGQGAYGNQPQHF
-,TRBD2,TRBJ2-1,TRBV10-3,TGTGCCATCAGTGAAACGGGACTAGCGGGAGTTCCTCAGTTCTTC,CAISETGLAGVPQFF
-,TRBD1,TRBJ1-2,TRBV28,TGTGCCAGCAGCCCACAGGGGGCGGTGGGCTACACCTTC,CASSPQGAVGYTF
-,-,TRBJ2-7,TRBV29-1,TGCAGCGTTGTCACATGGAGCTCCTACGAGCAGTACTTC,CSVVTWSSYEQYF
-,TRBD1,TRBJ2-1,TRBV28,TGTGCCAGCAGAATGACAGGGCCCTCCTACAATGAGCAGTTCTTC,CASRMTGPSYNEQFF
-,TRBD1,TRBJ2-5,TRBV7-7,TGTGCCAGCAGCTTATCTGGTCGAGGACAGGGAGTAACAGAGACCCAGTACTTC,CASSLSGRGQGVTETQYF
-,-,TRBJ2-1,TRBV5-1,TGCGCCAGCAGCTTCCCTAGCCAAACAACCTACAATGAGCAGTTCTTC,CASSFPSQTTYNEQFF
-,-,TRBJ2-7,TRBV21-1,TGTGCCAGCAGCCGAAGCGGGAGGGATGACGAGCAGTACTTC,CASSRSGRDDEQYF
once,TRBD2,TRBJ2-1,TRBV5-1,TGCGCCAGCAGCTTGGAAGGTAGCGGGAGTGCCTGGGGAATCTTC,CASSLEGSGSAWGIF
once,-,TRBJ2-2,TRBV7-2,TGTGCCAGCAGCTTAGGGGTGCAGGACGCCGGGGAGCTGTTTTTT,CASSLGVQDAGELFF
once,-,TRBJ2-7,TRBV5-1,TGCGCCAGCAGCTCCGGGACTTTGGCCGAGCAGTACTTC,CASSSGTLAEQYF
-,TRBD2,TRBJ2-1,TRBV23-1,TGCGCCAGCAGTCTCCCCCTAAAGCGGGAGAGGGCCGGTCCCAATGAGCAGTTCTTC,CASSLPLKRERAGPNEQFF
-,TRBD1,TRBJ2-5,TRBV10-1,TGCGCCAGCAGCTTCGACAGGGGGCCTGGGGAGACCCAGTACTTC,CASSFDRGPGETQYF
-,-,TRBJ2-1,TRBV21-1,TGTGCCAGGGGAGACAATGAGCAGTTCTTC,CARGDNEQFF
-,-,TRBJ1-2,TRBV19,TGTGCCAGTAGTCACGCACCGGGACGGTTTAACTATGGCTACACCTTC,CASSHAPGRFNYGYTF
-,TRBD2,TRBJ2-7,TRBV11-3,TGTGCCAGCAGCGTAACTAGCGGGAGCGACGAGCAGTACTTC,CASSVTSGSDEQYF
-,TRBD1,TRBJ2-1,TRBV2,TGTGCCAGCAGTTCTGACAGGGCGTCCTACAATGAGCAGTTCTTC,CASSSDRASYNEQFF
-,-,TRBJ2-7,TRBV7-9,TGTGCCAGCAGCGGGACTGGGACATCTAACTACGAGCAGTACTTC,CASSGTGTSNYEQYF
once,-,TRBJ1-2,TRBV14,TGTGCCAGCAGTGTGGAGAGGGACTATGGCTACACCTTC,CASSVERDYGYTF
-,TRBD2,TRBJ2-7,TRBV5-1,TGCGCCAGCAGCTTTGGGACTAGCGGGGCCTACGAGCAGTACTTC,CASSFGTSGAYEQYF
-,TRBD2,TRBJ2-7,TRBV6-1,TGTGCCAGCACCCGAGGACTAGCGGGAGGGTACGAGCAGTACTTC,CASTRGLAGGYEQYF
-,TRBD2,TRBJ2-1,TRBV18,TGTGCCAGCTCACCACTGGTCCGTGGGACTAGCGGGAAAAATGAGCAGTTCTTC,CASSPLVRGTSGKNEQFF
-,-,TRBJ2-7,TRBV4-1,TGCGCCAGCAGCCAAGATTTTGGGACGCTTCCCTACGAGCAGTACTTC,CASSQDFGTLPYEQYF
-,-,TRBJ2-2,TRBV6-5,TGTGCCAGCAGCTACCCCCAGGGCACGAACACCGGGGAGCTGTTTTTT,CASSYPQGTNTGELFF
-,TRBD2,TRBJ2-1,TRBV4-1,TGCGCCAGCAGCCAAGAAAGGGGGAGTAGCGGGAGGGCCCACAATGAGCAGTTCTTC,CASSQERGSSGRAHNEQFF
-,-,TRBJ2-7,TRBV15,TGTGCCACCAGCAGAGATCTCCAGGCCGGCGAGCAGTACTTC,CATSRDLQAGEQYF
-,TRBD1,TRBJ1-2,TRBV6-5,TGTGCCACGGATCGGGGACAGGGGGAATATACCTTC,CATDRGQGEYTF
-,TRBD1,TRBJ2-3,TRBV29-1,TGCAGCGTTGAAGAGACAGGACAGGCCAACCGAGGCCGAAACCCTACCACAGATACGCAGTATTTT,CSVEETGQANRGRNPTTDTQYF
-,-,TRBJ2-7,TRBV19,TGTGCCAGTAGTATGAGGGGGATTCAGAACGAGCAGTACTTC,CASSMRGIQNEQYF
once,-,TRBJ1-4,TRBV5-1,TGCGCCAGCAGCCTTGATCGGGGCGGCGATGAAAAACTGTTTTTT,CASSLDRGGDEKLFF
-,-,TRBJ2-7,TRBV28,TGTGCCAGCAGTCAAGCCGGGACCGCGAGCTCCTACGAGCAGTACTTC,CASSQAGTASSYEQYF
-,-,TRBJ2-7,TRBV5-1,TGCGCCAGCAGCCTCGGGGCGGACAGATTATACGAGCAGTACTTC,CASSLGADRLYEQYF
-,-,TRBJ2-2,TRBV11-2,TGTGCCAGCAGTCTCAACTATGGGGCCGCGAACACCGGGGAGCTGTTTTTT,CASSLNYGAANTGELFF
-,TRBD1,TRBJ1-1,TRBV19,TGTGCCAGTAGTATATCCAAGGGACAGGGGGCAGAAGCTTTCTTT,CASSISKGQGAEAFF
-,-,TRBJ1-2,TRBV27,TGTGCCAGCAGAACCCTCCAGGGGAGTAACTATGGCTACACCTTC,CASRTLQGSNYGYTF
once,TRBD1,TRBJ2-5,TRBV5-1,TGCGCCAGCAGCTTGACGGGACAGCAAGAGACCCAGTACTTC,CASSLTGQQETQYF
once,-,TRBJ1-2,TRBV18,TGTGCCAGCTCACCAGGGGCGACTCACGGCTACACCTTC,CASSPGATHGYTF
-,-,TRBJ2-7,TRBV5-3,TGTGCCAGAAGCCCGTCACAGTGTTGGTGCTCCTACGAGCAGTACTTC,CARSPSQCWCSYEQYF
-,-,TRBJ2-1,TRBV5-1,TGCGCCAGCAGCTCCGATGCGGGTTTCCCGAAATACAATGAGCAGTTCTTC,CASSSDAGFPKYNEQFF
-,TRBD1,TRBJ2-5,TRBV5-1,TGCGCCAGCAGCTTGGCAGGGACAGACCAAGAGACCCAGTACTTC,CASSLAGTDQETQYF
-,-,TRBJ2-7,TRBV28,TGTGCCAGCAGTGCCCCCGGGAGCTCCTACGAGCAGTACTTC,CASSAPGSSYEQYF
-,-,TRBJ1-3,TRBV7-9,TGTGCCAGCAGCTTCGTCGGAGGGACGAACTCCGGAAACACCATATATTTT,CASSFVGGTNSGNTIYF
-,-,TRBJ2-2,TRBV21-1,TGTGCCAGCATTTTCACCGGGGAGCTGTTTTTT,CASIFTGELFF
-,TRBD2,TRBJ2-7,TRBV28,TGTGCCAGCAGTCGTTCCACTAGCGGGAGATTGGAGCAGTACTTC,CASSRSTSGRLEQYF
-,-,TRBJ1-4,TRBV14,TGTGCCAGCAGCCAAGACGTAGGGTGGAATGAAAAACTGTTTTTT,CASSQDVGWNEKLFF
-,TRBD2,TRBJ2-1,TRBV11-2,TGTGCCAGCAGCCCCGCCGGGAGGGCCGGGAATGAGCAGTTCTTC,CASSPAGRAGNEQFF